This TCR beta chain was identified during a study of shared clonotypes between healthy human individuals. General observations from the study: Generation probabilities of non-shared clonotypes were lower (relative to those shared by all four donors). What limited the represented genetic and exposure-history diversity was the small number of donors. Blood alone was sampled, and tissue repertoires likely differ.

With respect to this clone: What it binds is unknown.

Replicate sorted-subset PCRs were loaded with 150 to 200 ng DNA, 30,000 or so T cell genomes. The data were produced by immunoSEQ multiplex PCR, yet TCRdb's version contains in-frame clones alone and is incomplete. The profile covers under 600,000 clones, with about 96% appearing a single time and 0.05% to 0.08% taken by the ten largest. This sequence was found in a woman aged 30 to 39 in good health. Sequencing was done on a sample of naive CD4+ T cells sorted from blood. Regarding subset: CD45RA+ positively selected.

The DNA for the CDR3 is TGTGCCAGCAGTTTATCGACACGATGGTTCTACGAGCAGTACTTC. It codes for CASSLSTRWFYEQYF. The V gene is TRBV27, the J gene TRBJ2-7; no clear D. The CDR3 sequence is 15 residues long. Germline CDR1 is MNHEY and CDR2 is SMNVEV (reference sequence). V lost 0 bases, J lost 3 bases, and 12 bases lay in between.